This entry features one T cell receptor beta chain sequence. In its sample, this clonotype was seen a few times. What antigen it recognizes has not been identified. No qualities accompany the bases; no much larger clone lies one base away. V and J are truncated by 0 bases and 6 bases respectively, leaving an intervening sequence of 14 bases. CDR1 and CDR2, looked up from the germline V gene (reference sequence), are LNHDA and SQIVND. Taken from cysteine to phenylalanine, the CDR3 has 15 residues. Solely the CDR3 DNA is kept, with 45 bases framed from the first base. This entry comes from a study of regulatory T cells in long-lasting Graves disease (dated by TCRdb to about 2021). With regard to the full study: Persistent Graves' disease was defined as antithyroid drug treatment for over 5 years with persistently positive TSH receptor autoantibodies. This study used TCR sequencing and RNA sequencing of peripheral blood to compare persistent Graves' disease patients against newly diagnosed Graves' disease patients. The study was registered as a clinical trial and conducted in China. A total of 33 samples were covered by TCR sequencing, comprising some 13 persistent and around 20 newly diagnosed Graves' disease patients. Persistent Graves' disease patients in the clinical cohort had taken antithyroid drugs for roughly ten years on average.

What the authors observed across the whole study: The authors noted that the small sample size was a limitation that may lower accuracy. Sequencing and analysis were limited to the TCR beta chain. A larger number of public clonotypes was shared among persistent patients (more than 2,500) than among newly diagnosed patients (around 890). Peripheral blood alone was examined, since thyroid tissue, which constituted the primary lesion, could not be accessed. TRBV28, TRBJ1-2 and TRBJ2-5 were preferentially used in persistent disease, while TRBV20-1 and TRBJ2-1 were favored in newly diagnosed disease. Lower TCR Shannon entropy and fewer highly expanded clones were observed in persistent Graves' disease patients than in newly diagnosed patients, which suggested clonal expansion.

Explained via the paper, the time point label denotes: persistent/refractory GD, antithyroid drugs over 5 years with positive TRAb. For both TCR sequencing and RNA sequencing, RNA was extracted from PBMCs in TRIzol. Graves' disease was diagnosed according to American Thyroid Association guidelines. Recruitment of patients was carried out at an endocrinology department in Xi'an, China. From each patient, roughly 9 milliliters of peripheral blood was collected into an EDTA anticoagulant tube. Ficoll Paque Plus density gradient separation was used to isolate PBMCs, and no further T cell sorting was performed. RNA quality was checked with an Agilent 2100 Bioanalyzer and agarose gel, and concentration with a NanoDrop 2000. The library relied on multiplex PCR. Sequencing took place on an Illumina HiSeq 4000. TCR beta libraries were built with iRepertoire HTBI primers and Arm-PCR amplification of CDR3 regions. Before sequencing, the PCR products went through gel purification. Per the source publication's procedure: A total of fewer than 70 TRBV and under 15 TRBJ segments were identified across samples and were used for gene usage analysis of CDR3 amino acid clonotypes. COPE and FqMerger were used to merge filtered high-quality paired reads into contigs. Contigs were aligned with BLAST to IMGT TRBV, TRBD and TRBJ reference genes, and CDR3 was defined per IMGT. Clonotypes above 0.1% frequency were classified as highly expanded clones. Shannon entropy served as the measure of repertoire diversity, while the Gini coefficient captured V-J evenness. Public clonotypes were defined as clonotypes shared by more than one individual. TCRdb reanalyzed the raw reads on its own, using fastp at Q25 for trimming and MiXCR for clone calling, and kept in-frame beta chains. Identical CDR3 proteins give one entry, which carries the most common genes and DNA. TCRdb's processing, not the authors', yielded these V and J calls. The sample data list 700,000 or so distinct CDR3 sequences, and approximately 29% of these were observed just once. The ten biggest clones cover 40% to 50% of the sample.

The starting material was peripheral blood mononuclear cells (PBMCs), obtained when the disease was refractory, from a patient treated with antithyroid drugs. This sequence uses TRBV19 and TRBJ1-2, with the D gene not confidently named. The TCR was taken from a female donor with Graves disease. Here is the DNA: TGTGCCAGTAGTATAGATATGAGGGAAGGGAATGGCTACACCTTC. Its translation reads: CASSIDMREGNGYTF.